This record covers a single T cell receptor beta chain. The antigen is not known. Assay used: immunoSEQ multiplex PCR; TCRdb lists only in-frame clones, some missing. The data hold approximately 110,000 clones, with about 87% observed a single time. The source of the sample is a study of identifying expanded T cells in peripheral blood. Study-wide points: Technical replicates showed roughly 1.2 changed clones; roughly two weeks about 16.4; four weeks 19.

The V gene end was trimmed by 5 bases and the J gene end by 7 bases; junction bases not matched to a gene: 7. Germline CDR1 and CDR2: MRHNA and SNTAGT. The CDR3 is 14 residues long. Sequenced: blood. This clonotype was obtained from a person aged 18 to 75 in good health. The V and J genes are TRBV6-4 and TRBJ2-1; 8 bases agree with TRBD1. CDR3 DNA: TGTGCCAGCAGTCCAAGGACAGGGACAAATGAGCAGTTCTTC. Protein: CASSPRTGTNEQFF.